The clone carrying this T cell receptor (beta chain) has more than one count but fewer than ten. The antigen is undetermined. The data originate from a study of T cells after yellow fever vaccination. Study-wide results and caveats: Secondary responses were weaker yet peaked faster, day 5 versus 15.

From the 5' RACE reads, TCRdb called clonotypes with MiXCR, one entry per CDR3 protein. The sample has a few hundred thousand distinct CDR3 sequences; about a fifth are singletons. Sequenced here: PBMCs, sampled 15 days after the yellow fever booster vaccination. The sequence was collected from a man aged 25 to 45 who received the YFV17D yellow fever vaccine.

DNA for the CDR3: TGTGCCATCAGTGTCGATCCAGGGGCCTCCTACGAGCAGTACTTC. It specifies CAISVDPGASYEQYF. J is TRBJ2-7 and V is TRBV10-3, with D tentatively TRBD1 (6 bases). CDR1 is ENHRY, CDR2 SYGVKD, per germline. The CDR3 loop spans 15 amino acids. Trimming took 4 bases from V and 0 from J, leaving 13 bases between them.